This is a list of T cell receptor beta chains from one sample in a study of blood T cell repertoires in COVID-19. The assay was immunoSEQ multiplex PCR, and TCRdb's table has in-frame clones only and misses some. The sample gives under 200,000 clones, approximately 80% of which show up once; 8% to 9.5% is in the top ten. Sequencing used peripheral blood. The receptors were gathered from a woman older than 75 with active or convalescent COVID-19. Both conserved end residues are part of each CDR3. The D gene is left open where the match is weak. Clone size is shown for a subset of rows, as once, few, many or a class of expanded clone.

NA	TRBV7-2	NA	16	TRBJ1-1	CASSSAGWGMNTEAFF	TGTGCCAGCAGCTCCGCGGGGTGGGGGATGAACACTGAAGCTTTCTTT
NA	TRBV5-6	NA	14	TRBJ1-1	CASSLGQLTLEAFF	TGTGCCAGCAGCTTAGGACAGTTGACCCTGGAAGCTTTCTTT
NA	TRBV11-3	TRBD1	15	TRBJ1-2	CASSLIGTGNYGYTF	TGTGCCAGCAGCTTGATAGGGACAGGCAACTATGGCTACACCTTC
NA	TRBV19	TRBD1	16	TRBJ1-2	CASSIPSGTGGFGYTF	TGTGCCAGTAGTATACCCTCCGGGACAGGGGGCTTTGGCTACACCTTC
NA	TRBV19	NA	13	TRBJ1-2	CASLGGFGYGYTF	TGTGCCAGTTTAGGGGGATTTGGCTATGGCTACACCTTC
NA	TRBV6-5	NA	15	TRBJ2-7	CASSYSGTLRYEQYF	TGTGCCAGCAGTTACTCCGGGACACTGCGTTACGAGCAGTACTTC
NA	TRBV18	TRBD1	17	TRBJ1-1	CASSLLPGDRGRTEAFF	TGTGCCAGCTCACTCCTCCCCGGGGACAGGGGTCGAACTGAAGCTTTCTTT
few	TRBV19	NA	12	TRBJ1-5	CASSPRNQPQHF	TGTGCCAGTAGCCCGAGAAATCAGCCCCAGCATTTT
NA	TRBV19	NA	14	TRBJ1-6	CATRSTGEGSPLHF	TGTGCCACCCGATCGACAGGTGAAGGTTCACCCCTCCACTTT
NA	TRBV7-2	TRBD1	15	TRBJ1-1	CASSPRQGSDTEAFF	TGTGCCAGCAGCCCCCGACAGGGGAGTGACACTGAAGCTTTCTTT
NA	TRBV24-1	TRBD2	16	TRBJ2-1	CATSRGTSGGLGEQFF	TGTGCCACCAGCCGAGGGACTAGCGGGGGGCTGGGTGAGCAGTTCTTC
NA	TRBV18	NA	15	TRBJ1-3	CASRANGVSGNTIYF	TGTGCCAGCCGTGCAAACGGGGTTTCTGGAAACACCATATATTTT
NA	TRBV30	NA	13	TRBJ2-7	CAWSHNKFYEQYF	TGTGCCTGGAGCCACAACAAGTTTTACGAGCAGTACTTC
once	TRBV9	TRBD1	14	TRBJ1-4	CASSRGQTNEKLFF	TGTGCCAGCAGTAGGGGACAGACTAATGAAAAACTGTTTTTT
few	TRBV6-1	NA	15	TRBJ2-3	CASSEGSFVTDTQYF	TGTGCCAGCAGTGAAGGCAGTTTCGTCACAGATACGCAGTATTTT
NA	TRBV3-1/TRBV3-2	NA	16	TRBJ2-6	CASSQGRARGANVLTF	TGTGCCAGCAGCCAAGGGAGGGCACGTGGGGCCAACGTCCTGACTTTC
few	TRBV25-1	TRBD1	16	TRBJ1-3	CASSKRDRVAGNTIYF	TGTGCCAGCAGTAAAAGGGACAGGGTGGCTGGAAACACCATATATTTT
NA	TRBV3-1/TRBV3-2	NA	12	TRBJ1-5	CASSLSSQPQHF	TGTGCCAGCAGCCTTAGTAGTCAGCCCCAGCATTTT
few	TRBV19	NA	13	TRBJ1-1	CASSMNRDTEAFF	TGTGCCAGTAGTATGAACAGGGACACTGAAGCTTTCTTT
NA	TRBV18	NA	14	TRBJ2-7	CASSKGQSSYEQYF	TGTGCCAGCTCAAAAGGACAGTCTTCCTACGAGCAGTACTTC
NA	TRBV5-1	TRBD1	13	TRBJ2-3	CASGTGSTDTQYF	TGCGCCAGCGGGACAGGGTCCACAGATACGCAGTATTTT
NA	TRBV6-5	NA	12	TRBJ1-4	CAARGLREKLFF	TGTGCCGCCCGAGGCCTTCGAGAAAAACTGTTTTTT